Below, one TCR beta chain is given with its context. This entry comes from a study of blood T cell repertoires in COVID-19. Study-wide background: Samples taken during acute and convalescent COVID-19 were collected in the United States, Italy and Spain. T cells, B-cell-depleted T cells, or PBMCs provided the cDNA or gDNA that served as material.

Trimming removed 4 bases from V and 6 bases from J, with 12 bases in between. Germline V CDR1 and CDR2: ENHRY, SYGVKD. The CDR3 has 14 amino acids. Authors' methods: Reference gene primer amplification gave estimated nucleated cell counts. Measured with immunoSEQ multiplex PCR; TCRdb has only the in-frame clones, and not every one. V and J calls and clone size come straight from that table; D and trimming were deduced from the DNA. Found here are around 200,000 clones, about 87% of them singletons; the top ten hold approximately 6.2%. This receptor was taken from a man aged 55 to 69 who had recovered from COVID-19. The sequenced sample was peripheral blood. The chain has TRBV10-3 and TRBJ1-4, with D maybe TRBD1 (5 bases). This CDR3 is CAISGGQGYEKLFF. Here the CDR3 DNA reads TGTGCCATCAGTGGCGGTCAGGGATATGAAAAACTGTTTTTT.